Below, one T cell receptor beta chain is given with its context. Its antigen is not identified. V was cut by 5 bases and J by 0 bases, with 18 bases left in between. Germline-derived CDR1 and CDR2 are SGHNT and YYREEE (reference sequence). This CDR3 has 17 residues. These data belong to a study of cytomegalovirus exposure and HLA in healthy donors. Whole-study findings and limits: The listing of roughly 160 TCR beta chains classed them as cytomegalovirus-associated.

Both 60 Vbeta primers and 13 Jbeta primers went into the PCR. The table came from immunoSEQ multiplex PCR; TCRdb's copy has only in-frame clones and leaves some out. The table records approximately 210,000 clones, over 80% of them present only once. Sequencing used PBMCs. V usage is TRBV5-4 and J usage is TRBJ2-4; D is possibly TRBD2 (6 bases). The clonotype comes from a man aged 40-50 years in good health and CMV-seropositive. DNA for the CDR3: TGTGCCAGCAGTTCCCTCGGAGGGAGAAGAGCCAAAAACATTCAGTACTTC. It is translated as CASSSLGGRRAKNIQYF.